This TCR beta chain was found in a study of blood T cells in healthy people across ages. Together with a sample-barcoded 5' primer, a J-beta primer mix was included in a second PCR lasting roughly 6 to 12 cycles. TCRdb redid the calling of the 5' RACE reads with MiXCR, one entry per CDR3 protein. The table lists about 1 million distinct CDR3 sequences, 45% of them singletons. This clonotype occurred a few times. Investigators took about 10 milliliters of peripheral blood from every donor. This TCR was sampled from an older woman in good health. The material sequenced was blood.

CDR3 loop: CASSYNGCEQYF. In DNA, the CDR3 is TGTGCCAGCAGTTACAATGGGTGTGAGCAGTACTTC. The chain employs TRBV6-2 or TRBV6-3 and TRBJ2-5; D remains ambiguous. Germline V gene lookup returns CDR1 MNHEY and CDR2 SVGEGT. Trimming pared 2 bases from V and 11 bases from J, leaving 12 bases between. The CDR3 runs 12 residues.